This T cell receptor beta chain was captured by sequencing in a study of T cells in Graves' hyperthyroidism and ophthalmopathy. Findings of the study overall: Most thyroid-expanded clonotypes above 0.001 were also found in blood.

Amplified TCR beta CDR3 regions derived from RNA transcripts. The HTBI primer set drove a first-round RT-PCR of the TCR CDR3. MiXCR, applied by TCRdb to the multiplex PCR reads, yields one record per CDR3 protein. The sample has 350,000 to 400,000 distinct CDR3 sequences, about 15% seen once. Patients aged 18 to 65 had newly diagnosed hyperthyroidism of under 2 months' duration. V shed 0 bases, J shed 10 bases, and the junction held 8 bases outside the gene matches. This CDR3 contains 15 residues. The germline V gene encodes CDR1 MNHNY and CDR2 SVGAGI (reference sequence). This clonotype showed up many times. Its specificity is unknown.

The rearrangement uses TRBV6-6 and TRBJ1-2; 10 bases align to TRBD1. The clonotype comes from a woman in her twenties or thirties with Graves' hyperthyroidism. Sequences were obtained from blood. The CDR3 nucleotides read TGTGCCAGCAGTTACTCAACGGGGACAGGGGCGGCCTACACCTTC. It specifies CASSYSTGTGAAYTF.